This entry is about one T cell receptor beta chain. What it binds is not known. The sample is drawn from a study of T cell repertoires in cytomegalovirus infection. Study information: Newly reported HLA-C-restricted and thoroughly characterized HLA-B-restricted CMV epitopes were employed. In public TCR beta signatures, there were indications of both CMV infection and matching HLA type. Regarding the study as a whole: Frequencies of public TCR beta families were cumulated, and this identified carriers of CMV plus the relevant HLA. In two of eight donors, the top clonotype was HLA-C-restricted CMV-specific.

Per germline, CDR1 MGHRA and CDR2 YSYEKL. The CDR3 loop spans 14 amino acids. V lost 8 bases, J lost 6 bases, and 16 bases lay in between. Using its own MiXCR run on the reads, TCRdb lists one record per CDR3 protein. The sample has approximately 100,000 distinct CDR3 sequences; roughly 41% are singletons. The clonotype originates from a human donor in good health (CMV status not recorded). Some clones in this sample may be carry-over from other donors' samples. Sequenced material: CD8+ T cells from cultured PBMCs, taken from culture after CMV antigen stimulation. V is TRBV4-1 and J is TRBJ1-4; tentatively, D is TRBD1 (6 bases). In DNA, the CDR3 is TGCGCCAGCTCTTGGGCAGGGGAGGATGAAAAACTGTTTTTT. The encoded protein is CASSWAGEDEKLFF.